Each of the 31 T cell receptor beta chains below was sequenced from the same sample in a study of cytomegalovirus exposure and HLA in healthy donors. PCR amplification relied on 60 Vbeta primers (plus 13 Jbeta primers). Clones were sequenced by immunoSEQ multiplex PCR, and TCRdb holds only the in-frame ones, with some missing. The sample has around 200,000 clones, roughly 82% seen once; the top ten hold over 2.5%. The sequenced material came from PBMCs. The origin of the receptors is a woman in her forties or fifties in good health and CMV-seropositive.

The chain recombines TRBV5-1 with TRBJ2-3, with a weak D call TRBD1 (5 bases). The V end was cut by 1 base, the J end by 3 bases, with 12 bases between. Germline CDR1 and CDR2: SGHRS and YFSETQ. CDR3 length: 15 residues. The CDR3 protein is CASSLTTASTDTQYF. CDR3 bases: TGCGCCAGCAGCTTGACGACAGCCTCTACAGATACGCAGTATTTT.

The chain uses TRBV6-1 and TRBJ2-7; D not certain. The CDR3 loop spans 12 amino acids. Germline V gene data show CDR1 as MNHNS and CDR2 as SASEGT. Trimming cost V 6 bases and J 0 bases, with 6 bases left between them. The CDR3 is CASSSNSYEQYF. In DNA form, the CDR3 reads TGTGCCAGCAGCAGTAACTCCTACGAGCAGTACTTC.

As for this clone: One end of the junction is discordant with germline, which a read error may explain. The chain combines TRBV7-7 with TRBJ1-5; D not certain. Per the germline V gene, CDR1 is SSHAT and CDR2 is FNYEAQ (reference sequence). The CDR3 totals 16 residues. CDR3 amino acids: CASSPREGTGNQPQHF. The CDR3 nucleotides are TGTGCTAGCAGCCCCCGGGAAGGAACCGGCAATCAGCCCCAGCATTTT. The whole variable domain, filled in from reference TRBV7-7 and TRBJ1-5, reads GAGVSQSPRYKVTKRGQDVTLRCDPISSHATLYWYQQALGQGPEFLTYFNYEAQPDKSGLPSDRFSAERPEGSISTLTIQRTEQRDSAMYRCASSPREGTGNQPQHFGDGTRLSIL.

The V call is TRBV19, the J call TRBJ2-3, with 10 bases identical to TRBD1. Germline loops: CDR1 LNHDA, CDR2 SQIVND (reference sequence). With V trimmed by 10 bases and J by 3 bases, 4 bases remained unmatched. The CDR3 contains 13 residues. The CDR3 reads CAIRDRGTDTQYF. In nucleotides, the CDR3 is TGTGCCATCCGGGACAGGGGTACAGATACGCAGTATTTT. Full variable domain (missing parts from reference TRBV19 and TRBJ2-3): DGGITQSPKYLFRKEGQNVTLSCEQNLNHDAMYWYRQDPGQGLRLIYYSQIVNDFQKGDIAEGYSVSREKKESFPLTVTSAQKNPTAFYLCAIRDRGTDTQYFGPGTRLTVL.

V and J are TRBV9 and TRBJ1-3, with a weak D call TRBD1 (6 bases). Germline-derived CDR1 and CDR2 are SGDLS and YYNGEE. V was pared by 3 bases and J by 4 bases, with 20 bases between. The CDR3 covers 17 residues. The CDR3 DNA reads TGTGCCAGCAGCGGGGGGGGGCCAACCTCTGGGGGAAACACCATATATTTT. Its protein is CASSGGGPTSGGNTIYF. The entire variable domain, with the rest obtained from reference TRBV9 and TRBJ1-3, is as follows: DSGVTQTPKHLITATGQRVTLRCSPRSGDLSVYWYQQSLDQGLQFLIQYYNGEERAKGNILERFSAQQFPDLHSELNLSSLELGDSALYFCASSGGGPTSGGNTIYFGEGSWLTVV.

The genes are TRBV30 and TRBJ2-7; maybe TRBD2 (6 bases). Germline V gene sequence: CDR1 GTSNPN, CDR2 SVGIG (reference sequence). CDR3 length: 15 residues. The CDR3 DNA follows: TGTGCTCGGAGCCTGGGACTCCCGGGTTCCTACGAGCAGTACTTC. Amino acids: CARSLGLPGSYEQYF.

This chain uses TRBV5-8 with TRBJ2-2; possible D gene TRBD1, 6 bases. There are 16 residues in the CDR3. Looked up from germline, CDR1 is SGHTS and CDR2 is YDEGEE. V lost 0 bases and J lost 3, with 12 bases in between. The CDR3 region is CASSLGTARYTGELFF. CDR3 sequence (DNA): TGTGCCAGCAGCTTGGGGACAGCCCGATACACCGGGGAGCTGTTTTTT.

The V gene is TRBV19, the J gene TRBJ2-2; D may be TRBD2 (5 bases). Germline lookup yields CDR1 LNHDA and CDR2 SQIVND (reference sequence). V lost 9 bases to trimming and J lost 0 bases, with 8 bases between them. The CDR3 totals 13 residues. The CDR3 sequence is CASRDTNTGELFF. CDR3 nucleotides: TGTGCCAGCCGGGATACGAACACCGGGGAGCTGTTTTTT.

The V and J genes are TRBV11-2 and TRBJ2-7, with 10 bases fitting TRBD1. CDR3 length: 14 residues. V dropped 6 bases and J dropped 3; count of bases not matched to a gene: 5. Germline assignment: CDR1 SGHAT and CDR2 FQNNGV. CDR3 DNA sequence: TGTGCCAGCAGGCGCCGGGACAGGGGCTACGAGCAGTACTTC. Translating gives CASRRRDRGYEQYF.

The rearrangement uses TRBV30 and TRBJ2-1; 7 bases match TRBD1. The CDR3 is 15 residues long. Germline V lookup: CDR1 GTSNPN, CDR2 SVGIG (reference sequence). V dropped 4 bases and J dropped 2; count of bases not matched to a gene: 8. This CDR3 reads CAWKGTAYPYNEQFF. In DNA form, the CDR3 reads TGTGCCTGGAAAGGGACAGCGTACCCCTACAATGAGCAGTTCTTC. The entire variable domain, with the rest obtained from reference TRBV30 and TRBJ2-1, is as follows: SQTIHQWPATLVQPVGSPLSLECTVEGTSNPNLYWYRQAAGRGLQLLFYSVGIGQISSEVPQNLSASRPQDRQFILSSKKLLLSDSGFYLCAWKGTAYPYNEQFFGPGTRLTVL.

This chain connects TRBV29-1 to TRBJ2-2; TRBD1 might be the D (6 bases). V shed 2 bases and J shed 4 bases, with 14 bases lying between them. Germline V CDR1 and CDR2: SQVTM, ANQGSEA. This CDR3 comprises 15 residues. The CDR3 loop reads CSVEFIGTRTGELFF. CDR3 nucleotide sequence: TGCAGCGTTGAATTCATAGGGACACGCACCGGGGAGCTGTTTTTT.

V is TRBV13 and J is TRBJ2-5; 10 bases are a match to TRBD2. The DNA end is more similar to TRBJ2-7, so the J call may be wrong. The germline V gene has CDR1 PRHDT and CDR2 FYEKMQ (reference sequence). This CDR3 spans 15 amino acids. This chain's CDR3 is CASSLKLAGNYEQYF. For the CDR3, the DNA is TGTGCCAGCAGCTTAAAACTAGCGGGGAACTACGAGCAGTACTTC.

J is TRBJ1-5 and V is TRBV12-5, with no clear D. CDR1 and CDR2 (germline): LGHNT, FRNRAP. V was clipped by 6 bases and J by 5 bases, with 11 bases between them. There are 13 residues in the CDR3. CDR3 sequence: CASGFERDQPQHF. The CDR3, as DNA: TGTGCTAGTGGCTTCGAGAGGGATCAGCCCCAGCATTTT.

This chain uses TRBV5-1 with TRBJ2-3, with unresolved D. This CDR3 contains 18 residues. The germline CDR1 and CDR2 sequences are SGHRS and YFSETQ. With 0 bases removed from V and 0 bases from J, the gap between germline ends came to 17 bases. The CDR3 bases are TGCGCCAGCAGCTTGGGGGTGGTAGCCTTCTCTAGCACAGATACGCAGTATTTT. Protein: CASSLGVVAFSSTDTQYF.

The CDR3 DNA follows: TGTGCCAGCAGTAGGGGATCGGGAAACACCATATATTTT. Protein: CASSRGSGNTIYF. The chain recombines TRBV6-5 with TRBJ1-3; possible D gene TRBD1, 5 bases. Looked up from germline, CDR1 is MNHEY and CDR2 is SVGAGI. Between the trimmed V and J ends, which lost 5 bases and 4 bases, there was a span of 9 bases. This CDR3 spans 13 amino acids.

The chain has TRBV5-1 and TRBJ2-1, with 8 bases that match TRBD2. The length of the CDR3 is 16 residues. Per the germline V gene, CDR1 is SGHRS and CDR2 is YFSETQ. V dropped 0 bases and J dropped 3; count of bases not matched to a gene: 5. CDR3 DNA sequence: TGCGCCAGCAGCTTGGGCGGGGGGTCCGACTACAATGAGCAGTTCTTC. Translation: CASSLGGGSDYNEQFF.

The chain combines TRBV15 with TRBJ1-2, with 11 bases lining up with TRBD1. The CDR3 has 14 amino acids. Germline trimming cut 8 bases from V and 5 bases from J; bases unmatched to any gene: 7. Germline-derived CDR1 and CDR2 are LNHNV and YYDKDF (reference sequence). Here the CDR3 reads CATRRTGGGYGYTF. The CDR3 DNA follows: TGTGCCACCCGACGGACAGGGGGCGGATATGGCTACACCTTC.

J is TRBJ1-6 and V is TRBV28, with 7 nucleotides matching TRBD1. Germline V CDR1 and CDR2: MDHEN, SYDVKM. After removal of 7 bases from V and 10 bases from J, the junction contained 10 bases not matched to a gene. The CDR3 runs to 14 residues. The CDR3 spells CASMNRGDRSPLHF. The CDR3 DNA follows: TGTGCCAGCATGAACAGGGGTGATAGGTCACCCCTCCACTTT.

V is TRBV7-2 and J is TRBJ1-1; 11 bases align to TRBD1. The CDR3 consists of 14 residues. From germline, CDR1 is SGHTA and CDR2 FQGNSA. Trimming at V came to 3 bases and at J to 7 bases, leaving 4 bases not matched to a gene. The CDR3 protein is CASSLDRGRDEAFF. CDR3 bases: TGTGCCAGCAGCTTGGACAGGGGGCGCGATGAAGCTTTCTTT.

J is TRBJ1-5 and V is TRBV5-6; D unclear. The CDR3 is made up of 15 amino acids. Trimming stripped 6 bases from V and 0 bases from J, with 13 bases between. The V gene's germline CDR1 is SGHDT and CDR2 YYEEEE. DNA of the CDR3: TGTGCCAGCACCCTCAGAGGTTTTAGCAATCAGCCCCAGCATTTT. It yields the protein CASTLRGFSNQPQHF.

The V gene is TRBV5-1, the J gene TRBJ1-2; a possible D gene is TRBD1 (5 bases). CDR3 size: 14 residues. CDR1 SGHRS and CDR2 YFSETQ come from the germline V gene. Trimming cost V 4 bases and J 4 bases, with 14 bases left between them. The CDR3 sequence is CASSPSTAIYGYTF. Written as DNA, the CDR3 is TGCGCCAGCAGCCCATCGACAGCTATCTATGGCTACACCTTC. The whole variable domain, remainder taken from reference TRBV5-1 and TRBJ1-2, is KAGVTQTPRYLIKTRGQQVTLSCSPISGHRSVSWYQQTPGQGLQFLFEYFSETQRNKGNFPGRFSGRQFSNSRSEMNVSTLELGDSALYLCASSPSTAIYGYTFGSGTRLTVV.

CDR3: CASAPDLRGEGTQYF. In DNA form, the CDR3 reads TGTGCTAGTGCCCCGGACCTTCGGGGGGAAGGGACCCAGTACTTC. This sequence joins TRBV12-5 and TRBJ2-5, with 7 nucleotides matching TRBD2. V shed 7 bases, J shed 7 bases, and the junction held 15 bases outside the gene matches. Germline V lookup: CDR1 LGHNT, CDR2 FRNRAP. The CDR3 is 15 amino acids.

This chain connects TRBV27 to TRBJ1-4, with D unclear. This CDR3 has 16 residues. V lost 0 bases to trimming and J lost 0 bases, with 8 bases between them. CDR1 is MNHEY and CDR2 is SMNVEV in the germline V gene (reference sequence). CDR3 in amino acids: CASSLSYFSTNEKLFF. DNA of the CDR3: TGTGCCAGCAGTTTATCCTACTTCTCAACTAATGAAAAACTGTTTTTT.

V is TRBV19 and J is TRBJ1-4; D is undetermined. This CDR3 is built from 19 residues. V gave up 8 bases and J gave up 0 bases, with 25 bases separating them. Germline CDR1 reads LNHDA; CDR2 reads SQIVND (reference sequence). CDR3 sequence reads: CASRRALRVEFATNEKLFF. In DNA, the CDR3 is TGTGCCAGTCGGAGAGCACTTCGGGTGGAATTTGCAACTAATGAAAAACTGTTTTTT.

In this sample, this clone turned up a few times. This chain links TRBV7-6 with TRBJ2-7, with a tentative D call TRBD1 (5 bases). CDR1 is SGHVS and CDR2 is FNYEAQ in the germline V gene. The CDR3 extends over 13 amino acids. The V and J ends lost 5 bases and 3 bases respectively, with 11 bases between them. The CDR3 DNA reads TGTGCCAGCAGCCTCCAGGGTGGCTACGAGCAGTACTTC. Amino acids: CASSLQGGYEQYF.

V and J are TRBV28 and TRBJ1-1; D unresolved. Trimming left V 6 bases short and J 11 bases short, with 10 bases between. This CDR3 has 10 amino acids. Germline-derived CDR1 and CDR2 are MDHEN and SYDVKM. The CDR3 nucleotides read TGTGCCAGCAGGGGAGTAGGGGCTTTCTTT. Its translation: CASRGVGAFF. Full variable domain (missing parts from reference TRBV28 and TRBJ1-1): DVKVTQSSRYLVKRTGEKVFLECVQDMDHENMFWYRQDPGLGLRLIYFSYDVKMKEKGDIPEGYSVSREKKERFSLILESASTNQTSMYLCASRGVGAFFGQGTRLTVV.

V and J are TRBV5-4 and TRBJ1-5; 12 bases are shared with TRBD1. The CDR3 runs 15 residues. Germline-derived CDR1 and CDR2 are SGHNT and YYREEE (reference sequence). The V segment lost 4 bases and the J segment 6 bases; nucleotides outside the gene matches: 5. The CDR3 loop reads CASSPGQGAGQPQHF. The CDR3 DNA reads TGTGCCAGCAGCCCGGGACAGGGGGCGGGTCAGCCCCAGCATTTT.

The chain carries TRBV9 and TRBJ1-1; D gene uncertain. CDR3 length: 14 amino acids. Germline CDR1 and CDR2: SGDLS and YYNGEE. The V and J ends lost 0 bases and 1 base respectively, with 7 bases between them. CDR3 sequence: CASSVDVGNTEAFF. CDR3 sequence (DNA): TGTGCCAGCAGCGTAGATGTCGGGAACACTGAAGCTTTCTTT.

This sequence joins TRBV5-1 and TRBJ1-5; 8 positions agree with TRBD1. The CDR3 is 16 amino acids. The V gene's germline CDR1 is SGHRS and CDR2 YFSETQ. Germline trimming cut 4 bases from V and 1 base from J; bases unmatched to any gene: 7. CDR3 loop: CASSLKDRVSNQPQHF. DNA for the CDR3: TGCGCCAGCAGCCTAAAGGACAGGGTAAGCAATCAGCCCCAGCATTTT.

The chain links TRBV6-5 to TRBJ1-2, with a weak D call TRBD1 (6 bases). Germline-derived CDR1 and CDR2 are MNHEY and SVGAGI. V shed 5 bases and J shed 4 bases, with 17 bases lying between them. The CDR3 loop spans 15 amino acids. In DNA form, the CDR3 reads TGTGCCAGCAGTCGATCAATGGGACAAATCTATGGCTACACCTTC. Translating gives CASSRSMGQIYGYTF.

The chain carries TRBV5-1 and TRBJ1-6; 7 nucleotides match TRBD1. CDR3 size: 14 residues. V was clipped by 0 bases and J by 8 bases; unmatched bases: 2. In germline, CDR1 is SGHRS, CDR2 YFSETQ. CDR3 sequence reads: CASSLGQGDSPLHF. CDR3 DNA sequence: TGCGCCAGCAGCTTGGGACAGGGAGATTCACCCCTCCACTTT.